The 7 T cell receptor beta chains below come from one sample, sequenced in a study of cytomegalovirus exposure and HLA in healthy donors. Profiled with immunoSEQ multiplex PCR; TCRdb holds only in-frame clones, not every one. The profile covers about 260,000 clones, with about 90% appearing a single time and under 4% taken by the ten largest. Sequencing was done on a sample of PBMCs. Source of these receptors: a young woman in good health and CMV-seronegative.

The CDR3: CASSLATGGINQPQHF. CDR3 bases: TGTGCCAGCAGCTTAGCTACGGGGGGCATCAATCAGCCCCAGCATTTT. The rearrangement joins TRBV7-9 to TRBJ1-5, with a possible D match to TRBD1 (6 bases). The CDR3 length is 16 residues. Germline loops: CDR1 SEHNR, CDR2 FQNEAQ (reference sequence). The V and J ends lost 0 bases and 3 bases respectively, with 12 bases between them.

This clone was observed once. The chain is built from TRBV27 and TRBJ2-1, with a possible D match to TRBD1 (7 bases). Germline V gene lookup returns CDR1 MNHEY and CDR2 SMNVEV (reference sequence). CDR3 size: 15 residues. V gave up 3 bases and J gave up 7 bases, with 16 bases separating them. The CDR3 region has the DNA TGTGCCAGCAGTTTCCCCGGAGGGGGCCCAAATGAGCAGTTCTTC. It translates to CASSFPGGGPNEQFF.

V and J are TRBV28 and TRBJ2-7; the D is unclear. Germline V gene sequence: CDR1 MDHEN, CDR2 SYDVKM. The CDR3 has 12 amino acids. V was pared by 7 bases and J by 3 bases, with 10 bases between. The CDR3 nucleotides are TGTGCCAGCAAGAGTACAGTCTACGAGCAGTACTTC. This sequence encodes CASKSTVYEQYF.

A single count supports this clone. V and J are TRBV29-1 and TRBJ1-5, with D maybe TRBD1 (5 bases). The CDR3 covers 13 residues. Trimming removed 1 base at V and 11 bases at J, with 15 bases between. The germline V gene has CDR1 SQVTM and CDR2 ANQGSEA. The CDR3 region is CSVEGTVEGTQHF. The CDR3 DNA is TGCAGCGTTGAAGGGACGGTCGAGGGGACCCAGCATTTT.

The chain has TRBV7-6 and TRBJ2-3; unclear D gene. V was shortened by 5 bases and J by 4 bases, with 10 bases between the two germline ends. In germline, CDR1 is SGHVS, CDR2 FNYEAQ. The length of the CDR3 is 13 residues. The CDR3 sequence: CASSPPTPDTQYF. Here the CDR3 DNA reads TGTGCCAGCAGCCCCCCGACCCCAGATACGCAGTATTTT.

The CDR3 DNA follows: TGTGCCAGCAGTTTAACAGGGAGTGAGTCCTACGAGCAGTACTTC. Its protein is CASSLTGSESYEQYF. This chain joins TRBV27 and TRBJ2-7; D might be TRBD1 (6 bases). The length of the CDR3 is 15 residues. With 2 bases removed from V and 1 base from J, the gap between germline ends came to 12 bases. Germline V lookup: CDR1 MNHEY, CDR2 SMNVEV (reference sequence).

The chain couples TRBV18 to TRBJ2-7, with TRBD1 matching over 9 bases. Trimming took 5 bases from V and 6 from J; bases not matched to a gene: 5. Germline loops: CDR1 KGHSH, CDR2 LQKENI. This CDR3 has 13 amino acids. CDR3 residues: CASSSRTGVEQYF. Here the CDR3 DNA reads TGTGCCAGCTCATCTCGGACAGGGGTCGAGCAGTACTTC.